This T cell receptor beta chain was sequenced during a study of cytomegalovirus exposure and HLA in healthy donors. Study-wide findings and caveats: Among TCR beta chains, those listed as cytomegalovirus-associated numbered about 160. Another analysis was done later, and it associated 16,951 TCR beta sequences with HLA alleles at 0.05 false discovery rate.

The PCR was carried out with 60 Vbeta primers and 13 Jbeta primers. Clones were read by immunoSEQ multiplex PCR, and TCRdb kept only the in-frame ones, dropping some. This table has some 110,000 clones, 83% appearing once. V lost 5 bases and J 4 bases, leaving 11 bases between the germline ends. The CDR3 length is 13 residues. Germline values: CDR1 SEHNR, CDR2 FQNEAQ (reference sequence). In the case of this clone: Its antigen is unidentified.

The sequence was collected from a man between 18 and 29 years old in good health and CMV-seronegative. The rearrangement links TRBV7-9 to TRBJ1-1, with D unresolved. Sequenced material: PBMCs. CDR3 amino acids: CASSHPAGTEAFF. As DNA, the CDR3 is TGTGCCAGCAGCCACCCCGCGGGCACTGAAGCTTTCTTT.